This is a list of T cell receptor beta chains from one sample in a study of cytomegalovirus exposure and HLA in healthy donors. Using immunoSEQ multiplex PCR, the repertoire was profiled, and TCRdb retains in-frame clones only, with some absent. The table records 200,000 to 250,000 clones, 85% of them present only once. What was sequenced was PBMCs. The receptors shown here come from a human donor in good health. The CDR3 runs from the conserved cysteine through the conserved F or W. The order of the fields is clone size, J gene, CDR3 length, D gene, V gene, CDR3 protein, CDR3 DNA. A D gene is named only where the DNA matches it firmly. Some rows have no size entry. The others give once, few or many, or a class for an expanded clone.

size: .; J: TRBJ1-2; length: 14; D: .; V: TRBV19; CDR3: CASSFGQSNYGYTF; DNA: TGTGCCAGTAGTTTCGGACAGAGTAACTATGGCTACACCTTC
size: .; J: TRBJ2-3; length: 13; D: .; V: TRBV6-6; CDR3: CASTDSVWDTQYF; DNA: TGTGCCAGCACCGACTCGGTCTGGGATACGCAGTATTTT
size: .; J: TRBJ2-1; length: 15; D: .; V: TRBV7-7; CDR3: CASSLGGGANNEQFF; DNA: TGTGCTAGCAGCTTAGGAGGGGGCGCAAACAATGAGCAGTTCTTC
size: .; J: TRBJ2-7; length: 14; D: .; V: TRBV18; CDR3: CASSPPSPAYEQYF; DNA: TGTGCCAGCTCACCACCGTCTCCAGCCTACGAGCAGTACTTC
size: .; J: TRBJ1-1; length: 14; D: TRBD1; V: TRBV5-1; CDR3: CASSLGGGNTEAFF; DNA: TGCGCCAGCAGCTTAGGAGGGGGCAACACTGAAGCTTTCTTT
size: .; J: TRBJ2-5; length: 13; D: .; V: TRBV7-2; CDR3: CASSLAMQETQYF; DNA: TGTGCCAGCAGCTTAGCTATGCAAGAGACCCAGTACTTC
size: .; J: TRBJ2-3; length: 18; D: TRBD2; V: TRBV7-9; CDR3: CAKPIVQRDLDSTDTQYF; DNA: TGTGCCAAACCTATTGTGCAGCGGGACCTAGATAGCACAGATACGCAGTATTTT
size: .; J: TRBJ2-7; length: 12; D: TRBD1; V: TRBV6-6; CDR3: CASSYPGQPQYF; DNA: TGTGCCAGCAGTTACCCGGGACAGCCACAGTACTTC
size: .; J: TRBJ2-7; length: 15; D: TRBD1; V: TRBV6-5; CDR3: CASSHTGTATYEQYF; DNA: TGTGCCAGCAGCCACACCGGGACAGCCACCTACGAGCAGTACTTC
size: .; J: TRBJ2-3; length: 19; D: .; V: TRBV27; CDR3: CASSLNQLTSGLPPDTQYF; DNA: TGTGCCAGCAGTCTAAACCAACTTACTAGTGGGCTTCCCCCAGATACGCAGTATTTT
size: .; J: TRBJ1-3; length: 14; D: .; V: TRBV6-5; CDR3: CASSIGQSGNTIYF; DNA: TGTGCCAGCAGTATCGGACAGTCTGGAAACACCATATATTTT
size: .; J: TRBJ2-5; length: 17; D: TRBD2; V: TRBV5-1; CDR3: CASRRRLAANLGETQYF; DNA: TGCGCCAGCAGGCGTAGACTAGCGGCAAACCTGGGGGAGACCCAGTACTTC
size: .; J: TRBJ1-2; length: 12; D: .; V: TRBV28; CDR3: CASSLLGQTYTF; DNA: TGTGCCAGCAGTTTATTAGGACAGACCTACACCTTC
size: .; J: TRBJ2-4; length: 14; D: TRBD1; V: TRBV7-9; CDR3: CASSLGQGGRIQYF; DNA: TGTGCCAGCAGCTTGGGACAGGGAGGAAGAATTCAGTACTTC
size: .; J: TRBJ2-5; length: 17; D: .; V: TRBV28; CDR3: CASSLARLQDTGETQYF; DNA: TGTGCCAGCAGTCTAGCGCGACTACAGGACACTGGGGAGACCCAGTACTTC
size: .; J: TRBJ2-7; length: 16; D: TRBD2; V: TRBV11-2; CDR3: CASSFGLAGIFYEQYF; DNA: TGTGCCAGCAGCTTTGGACTAGCGGGAATCTTCTACGAGCAGTACTTC
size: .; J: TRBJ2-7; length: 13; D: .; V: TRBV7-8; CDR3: CASSFGGSYEQYF; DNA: TGTGCCAGCAGCTTCGGGGGCTCCTACGAGCAGTACTTC
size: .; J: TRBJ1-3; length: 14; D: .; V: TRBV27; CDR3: CASSGTGSGNTIYF; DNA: TGTGCCAGCTCCGGCACGGGCTCTGGAAACACCATATATTTT
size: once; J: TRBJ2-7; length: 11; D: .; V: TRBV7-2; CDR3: CASSSAYEQYF; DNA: TGTGCCAGCAGCTCGGCCTACGAGCAGTACTTC
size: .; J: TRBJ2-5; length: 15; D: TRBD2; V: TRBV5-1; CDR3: CASSRLAGDQETQYF; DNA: TGCGCCAGCAGCAGACTAGCGGGGGACCAAGAGACCCAGTACTTC
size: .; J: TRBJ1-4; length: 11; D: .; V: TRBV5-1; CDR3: CASSLNEKLFF; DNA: TGCGCCAGCAGCCTAAATGAAAAACTGTTTTTT
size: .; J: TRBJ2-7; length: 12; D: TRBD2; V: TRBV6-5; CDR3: CASGERGYEQYF; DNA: TGTGCCAGCGGCGAGCGGGGGTACGAGCAGTACTTC